This T cell receptor (beta chain) was captured by sequencing in a study of regulatory T cells in long-lasting Graves disease. Overall study findings and caveats: Persistent Graves' patients showed less TCR diversity than newly diagnosed ones. In persistent patients, shared public clonotypes (more than 2,500) outnumbered those in new patients (approximately 940).

iRepertoire HTBI primers and Arm-PCR of CDR3 regions built TCR beta libraries. TCRdb re-called the multiplex PCR reads through MiXCR, storing one row per CDR3 protein. Here the sample spans approximately 400,000 distinct CDR3 sequences, around 15% being singletons. Time point reported: newly diagnosed GD, antithyroid drugs for less than 3 months. PBMCs provided the RNA from which the TCR library was made. American Thyroid Association guidelines served as the basis for diagnosing Graves' disease. This clonotype has just a few counts. The antigen remains unidentified. This clonotype was sampled from a female donor with Graves disease. The specimen comprised peripheral blood mononuclear cells (PBMCs), sampled at new diagnosis, from a patient treated with antithyroid drugs.

The CDR3 bases are TGTGCCAGCAACCCCGATGGGGGAATAGCCGGGGAGCTGTTTTTT. The encoded protein is CASNPDGGIAGELFF. The genes are TRBV5-6 and TRBJ2-2, with D perhaps given as TRBD1 or TRBD2 (5 bases each). This CDR3 contains 15 residues. Trimming took 6 bases from V and 6 from J, leaving 18 bases between them. CDR1 is SGHDT and CDR2 is YYEEEE in the germline V gene. Full variable domain (rest looked up from reference TRBV5-6 and TRBJ2-2): DAGVTQSPTHLIKTRGQQVTLRCSPKSGHDTVSWYQQALGQGPQFIFQYYEEEERQRGNFPDRFSGHQFPNYSSELNVNALLLGDSALYLCASNPDGGIAGELFFGEGSRLTVL.